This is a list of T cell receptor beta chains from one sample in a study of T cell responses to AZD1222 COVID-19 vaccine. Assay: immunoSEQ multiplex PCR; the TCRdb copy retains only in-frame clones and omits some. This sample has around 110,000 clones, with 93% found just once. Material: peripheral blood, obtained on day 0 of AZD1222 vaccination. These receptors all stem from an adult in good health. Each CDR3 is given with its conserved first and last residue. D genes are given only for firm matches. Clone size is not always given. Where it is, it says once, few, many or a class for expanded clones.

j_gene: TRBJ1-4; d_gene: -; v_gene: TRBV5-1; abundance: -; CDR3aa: CASRGDDRPPNEKLFF; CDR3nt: TGCGCCAGCAGGGGAGATGACAGGCCCCCCAATGAAAAACTGTTTTTT
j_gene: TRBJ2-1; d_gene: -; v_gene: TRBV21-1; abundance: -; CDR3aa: CASSRGLAGEWTGNEQFF; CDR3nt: TGTGCCAGCAGCAGAGGACTAGCGGGAGAATGGACGGGTAATGAGCAGTTCTTC
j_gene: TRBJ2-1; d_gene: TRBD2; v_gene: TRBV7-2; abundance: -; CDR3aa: CASRPTSGEYNEQFF; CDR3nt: TGTGCCAGCAGACCAACTAGCGGGGAATACAATGAGCAGTTCTTC
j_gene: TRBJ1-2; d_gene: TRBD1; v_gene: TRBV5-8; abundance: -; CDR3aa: CASSLRPGQPSWNYGYTF; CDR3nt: TGTGCCAGCAGCTTGAGGCCGGGACAGCCATCCTGGAACTATGGCTACACCTTC
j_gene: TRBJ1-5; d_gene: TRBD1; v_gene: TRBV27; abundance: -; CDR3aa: CASSSDRPNQPQHF; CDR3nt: TGTGCCAGCAGCTCGGACAGGCCTAATCAGCCCCAGCATTTT
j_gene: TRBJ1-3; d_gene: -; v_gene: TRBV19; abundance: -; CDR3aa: CASSIASSGNTIYF; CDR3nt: TGTGCCAGTAGTATAGCAAGCTCTGGAAACACCATATATTTT
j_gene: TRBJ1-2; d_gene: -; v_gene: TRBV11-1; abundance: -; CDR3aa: CASSLQRDPLSGYTF; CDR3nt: TGTGCCAGCAGCCTCCAACGAGATCCTCTGAGTGGCTACACCTTC
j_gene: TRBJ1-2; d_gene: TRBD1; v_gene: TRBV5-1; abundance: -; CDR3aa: CASSGTDNYGYTF; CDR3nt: TGCGCCAGCAGCGGGACAGATAACTATGGCTACACCTTC
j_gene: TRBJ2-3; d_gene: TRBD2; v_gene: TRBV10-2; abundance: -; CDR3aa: CASSRLAASTDTQYF; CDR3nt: TGCGCCAGCAGCCGACTAGCAGCTAGCACAGATACGCAGTATTTT
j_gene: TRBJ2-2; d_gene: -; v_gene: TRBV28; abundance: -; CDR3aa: CASLSSGSRNTGELFF; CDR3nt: TGTGCCAGCCTGTCCTCAGGCTCGAGGAACACCGGGGAGCTGTTTTTT
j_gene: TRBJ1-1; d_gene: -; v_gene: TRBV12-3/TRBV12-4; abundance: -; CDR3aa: CASSLSGSEAFF; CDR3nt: TGTGCCAGCAGTTTAAGTGGCTCTGAAGCTTTCTTT
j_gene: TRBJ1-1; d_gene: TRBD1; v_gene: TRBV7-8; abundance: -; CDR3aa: CASGDRAGTEAFF; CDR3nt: TGTGCCAGCGGGGACAGGGCAGGCACTGAAGCTTTCTTT
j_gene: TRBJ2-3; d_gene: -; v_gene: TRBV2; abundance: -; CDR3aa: CASSQGSSTDTQYF; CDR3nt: TGTGCCAGCAGCCAGGGGTCAAGCACAGATACGCAGTATTTT
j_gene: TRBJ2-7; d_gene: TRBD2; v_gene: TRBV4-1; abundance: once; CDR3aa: CASSARLAGTYEQYF; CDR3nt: TGCGCCAGCAGCGCCCGACTAGCGGGAACCTACGAGCAGTACTTC
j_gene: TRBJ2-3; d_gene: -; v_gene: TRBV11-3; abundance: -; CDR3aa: CASSLGVLNTDTQYF; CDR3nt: TGTGCCAGCAGCTTAGGCGTCCTTAACACAGATACGCAGTATTTT
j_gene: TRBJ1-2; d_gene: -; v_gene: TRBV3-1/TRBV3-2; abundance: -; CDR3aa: CASSQLPGAYGYTF; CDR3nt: TGTGCCAGCAGCCAGCTACCCGGGGCCTATGGCTACACCTTC
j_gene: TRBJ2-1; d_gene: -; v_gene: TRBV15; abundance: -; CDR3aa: CATSPLGFYNEQFF; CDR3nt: TGTGCCACCAGCCCCCTAGGATTCTACAATGAGCAGTTCTTC
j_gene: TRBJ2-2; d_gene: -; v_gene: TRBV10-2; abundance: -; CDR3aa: CASSDSSRAGELFF; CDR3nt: TGCGCCAGCAGTGATTCTAGTAGGGCCGGGGAGCTGTTTTTT